The following is a TCR beta chain sequence with its context. Its antigen is not known. The sample originates from a study of cytomegalovirus exposure and HLA in healthy donors. Everyone who donated was a healthy bone marrow donor. Findings and caveats of the study: A previous analysis found most TCR beta V segments productive roughly 90% or roughly 30% of the time.

The primer mix had 60 Vbeta and 13 Jbeta primers. TCRdb's table, derived via immunoSEQ multiplex PCR, lists solely in-frame clones and lacks some. Altogether approximately 200,000 clones are present, over 70% being singletons, with the ten largest covering less than 4%. The TCR was taken from a woman younger than 45 in good health and CMV-seropositive. The sequenced sample was PBMCs.

CDR3 sequence reads: CASSENSDRVIGELFF. The DNA for the CDR3 is TGCGCCAGCAGTGAGAATTCGGACAGGGTGATCGGGGAGCTGTTTTTT. This sequence joins TRBV10-1 and TRBJ2-2; 8 bases align to TRBD1. Germline V gene data show CDR1 as WNHNN and CDR2 as SYGVQD (reference sequence). V was clipped by 2 bases and J by 7 bases; unmatched bases: 9. The length of the CDR3 is 16 residues.